This record covers a single T cell receptor (beta chain). The antigen remains unidentified. In germline, CDR1 is LGHNA, CDR2 YSLEER. V was cut by 0 bases and J by 8 bases, with 20 bases left in between. This CDR3 contains 16 residues. TCRdb's table, derived via immunoSEQ multiplex PCR, lists solely in-frame clones and lacks some. The data contain over 100,000 clones, 65% to 90% of them singletons. The data were taken from a study of T cell responses to AZD1222 COVID-19 vaccine. General observations from the study: Of the AZD1222 recipients, only 5 or 6 were seropositive at baseline. Clonal diversity may have been underestimated in mostly white British donors.

Source: peripheral blood, taken on day 0 of AZD1222 vaccination. This clonotype was obtained from an adult in good health. J is TRBJ2-7 and V is TRBV4-3, with a tentative D call TRBD1 (5 bases). This CDR3 is CASSQEASGPFLKQYF. For the CDR3, the DNA is TGCGCCAGCAGCCAAGAGGCGTCAGGGCCATTTCTGAAGCAGTACTTC.